The entry below gives a single T cell receptor (beta chain) sequence along with its context. This sample is drawn from a study of blood T cell repertoires in COVID-19. The table came from immunoSEQ multiplex PCR; TCRdb's copy has only in-frame clones and leaves some out. The table includes more than 85,000 clones, around 85% detected once. CDR1 and CDR2 from the germline V gene are SGHRS and YFSETQ. This CDR3 comprises 15 residues. The germline V and J ends were trimmed by 4 bases and 1 base, with 14 bases remaining between them. This chain links TRBV5-1 with TRBJ1-1, with a tentative D call TRBD1 (5 bases). The source is a woman aged 45-65 years who had recovered from COVID-19. Material for sequencing was PBMCs or T cells enriched from blood (not recorded which). CDR3 sequence (DNA): TGCGCCAGCAGCGGAAAGGACAAGGGGAACACTGAAGCTTTCTTT. Its protein product is CASSGKDKGNTEAFF.